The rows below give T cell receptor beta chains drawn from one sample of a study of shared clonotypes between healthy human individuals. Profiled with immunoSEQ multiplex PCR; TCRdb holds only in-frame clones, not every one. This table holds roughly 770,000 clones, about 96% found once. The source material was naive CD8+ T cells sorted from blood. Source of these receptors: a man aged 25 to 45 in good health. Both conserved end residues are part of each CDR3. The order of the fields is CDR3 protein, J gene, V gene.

CDR3: CSVQFRDREVETQYF; J: TRBJ2-5; V: TRBV29-1
CDR3: CASSSRDRDNEQYF; J: TRBJ2-7; V: TRBV11-2
CDR3: CSGGSGEAYNEQFF; J: TRBJ2-1; V: TRBV29-1
CDR3: CASSGGGGRRAFF; J: TRBJ1-1; V: TRBV10-1
CDR3: CASSQEPGVFYEQYF; J: TRBJ2-7; V: TRBV4-1
CDR3: CSVDPGNNEQFF; J: TRBJ2-1; V: TRBV29-1
CDR3: CASSVGGGTYEQYF; J: TRBJ2-7; V: TRBV9
CDR3: CASSLTSGRAGTDTQYF; J: TRBJ2-3; V: TRBV27
CDR3: CASSLGPSLGGRTDTQYF; J: TRBJ2-3; V: TRBV11-2
CDR3: CASSSTLQGFRYGYTF; J: TRBJ1-2; V: TRBV7-9
CDR3: CASSPIPGSYEQYF; J: TRBJ2-7; V: TRBV28
CDR3: CASSQVGETGELFF; J: TRBJ2-2; V: TRBV14
CDR3: CASSNGLAGPSYEQYF; J: .; V: TRBV5-4
CDR3: CASSFGNNEQFF; J: TRBJ2-1; V: TRBV7-2
CDR3: CASSLGQANEKLFF; J: TRBJ1-4; V: TRBV11-2
CDR3: CASSLGPTKGIAHYGYTF; J: TRBJ1-2; V: TRBV28
CDR3: CASSPGRSNYGYTF; J: TRBJ1-2; V: TRBV5-1
CDR3: CASSALLGEQYF; J: TRBJ2-7; V: TRBV7-6